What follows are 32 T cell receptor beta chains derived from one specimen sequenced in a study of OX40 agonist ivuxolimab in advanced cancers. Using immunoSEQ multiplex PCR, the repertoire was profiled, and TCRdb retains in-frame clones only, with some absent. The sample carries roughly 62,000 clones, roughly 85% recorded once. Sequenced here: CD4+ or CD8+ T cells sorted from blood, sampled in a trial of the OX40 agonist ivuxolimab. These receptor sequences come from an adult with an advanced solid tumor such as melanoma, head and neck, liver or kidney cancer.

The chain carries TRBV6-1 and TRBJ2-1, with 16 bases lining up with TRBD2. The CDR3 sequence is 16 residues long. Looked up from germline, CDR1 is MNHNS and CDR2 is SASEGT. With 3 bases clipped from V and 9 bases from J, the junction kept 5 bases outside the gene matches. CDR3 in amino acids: CASSEGTSGRALEQFF. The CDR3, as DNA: TGTGCCAGCAGTGAGGGGACTAGCGGGAGGGCCCTTGAGCAGTTCTTC.

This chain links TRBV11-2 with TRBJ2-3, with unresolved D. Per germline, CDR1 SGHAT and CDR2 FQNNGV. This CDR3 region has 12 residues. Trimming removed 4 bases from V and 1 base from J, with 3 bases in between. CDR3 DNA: TGTGCCAGCAGCTCCGGCACAGATACGCAGTATTTT. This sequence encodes CASSSGTDTQYF. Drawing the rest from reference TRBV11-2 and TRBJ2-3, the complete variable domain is EAGVAQSPRYKIIEKRQSVAFWCNPISGHATLYWYQQILGQGPKLLIQFQNNGVVDDSQLPKDRFSAERLKGVDSTLKIQPAKLEDSAVYLCASSSGTDTQYFGPGTRLTVL.

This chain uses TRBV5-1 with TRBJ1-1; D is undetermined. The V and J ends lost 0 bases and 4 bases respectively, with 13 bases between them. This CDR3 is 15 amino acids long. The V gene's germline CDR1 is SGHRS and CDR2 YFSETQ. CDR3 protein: CASSLDAGEVTEAFF. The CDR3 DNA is TGCGCCAGCAGCTTGGATGCCGGGGAAGTCACTGAAGCTTTCTTT. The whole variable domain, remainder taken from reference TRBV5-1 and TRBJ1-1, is KAGVTQTPRYLIKTRGQQVTLSCSPISGHRSVSWYQQTPGQGLQFLFEYFSETQRNKGNFPGRFSGRQFSNSRSEMNVSTLELGDSALYLCASSLDAGEVTEAFFGQGTRLTVV.

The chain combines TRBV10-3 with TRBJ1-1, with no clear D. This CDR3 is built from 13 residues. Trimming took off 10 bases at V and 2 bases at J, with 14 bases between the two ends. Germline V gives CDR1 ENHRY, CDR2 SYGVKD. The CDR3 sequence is CATHDAINTEAFF. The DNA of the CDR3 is TGTGCCACACACGATGCGATCAACACTGAAGCTTTCTTT.

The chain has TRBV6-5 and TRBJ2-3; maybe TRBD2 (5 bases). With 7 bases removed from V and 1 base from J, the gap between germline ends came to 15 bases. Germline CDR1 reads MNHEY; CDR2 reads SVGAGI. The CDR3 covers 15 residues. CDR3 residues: CASTHGVERTDTQYF. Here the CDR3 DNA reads TGTGCCAGCACCCACGGGGTGGAGCGCACAGATACGCAGTATTTT.

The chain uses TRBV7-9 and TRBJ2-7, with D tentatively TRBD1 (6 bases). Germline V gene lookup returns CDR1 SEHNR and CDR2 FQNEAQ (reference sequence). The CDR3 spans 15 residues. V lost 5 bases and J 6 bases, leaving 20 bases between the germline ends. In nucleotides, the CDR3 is TGTGCCAGCAGCCCCAGGAGTGGGGGCGCCGGCGAGCAGTACTTC. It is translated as CASSPRSGGAGEQYF.

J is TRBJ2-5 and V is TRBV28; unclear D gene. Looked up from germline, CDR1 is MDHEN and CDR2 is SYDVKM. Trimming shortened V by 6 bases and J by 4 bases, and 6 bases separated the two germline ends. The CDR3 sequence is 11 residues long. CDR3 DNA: TGTGCCAGCAGCAGCCCAGAGACCCAGTACTTC. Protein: CASSSPETQYF.

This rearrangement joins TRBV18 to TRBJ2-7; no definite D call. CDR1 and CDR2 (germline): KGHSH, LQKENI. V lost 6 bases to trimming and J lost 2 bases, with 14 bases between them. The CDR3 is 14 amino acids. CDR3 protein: CASSLLGAPYEQYF. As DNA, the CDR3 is TGTGCCAGCTCCCTTCTGGGTGCACCCTACGAGCAGTACTTC.

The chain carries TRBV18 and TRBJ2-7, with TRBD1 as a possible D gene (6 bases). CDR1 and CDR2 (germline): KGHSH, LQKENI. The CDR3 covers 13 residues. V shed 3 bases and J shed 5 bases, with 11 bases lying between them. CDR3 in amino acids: CASSPTGYHEQYF. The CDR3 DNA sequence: TGTGCCAGCTCACCCACAGGGTACCACGAGCAGTACTTC.

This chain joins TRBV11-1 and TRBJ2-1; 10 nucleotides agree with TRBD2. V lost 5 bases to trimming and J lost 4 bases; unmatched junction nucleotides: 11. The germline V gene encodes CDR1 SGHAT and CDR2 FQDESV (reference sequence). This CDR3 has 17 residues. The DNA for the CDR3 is TGTGCCAGCAGCCAACCGAGCGGACTAGCGGTTTACAATGAGCAGTTCTTC. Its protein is CASSQPSGLAVYNEQFF.

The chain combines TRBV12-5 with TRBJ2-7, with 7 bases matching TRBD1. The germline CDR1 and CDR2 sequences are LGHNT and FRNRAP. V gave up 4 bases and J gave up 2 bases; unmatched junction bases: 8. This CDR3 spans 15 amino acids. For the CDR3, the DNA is TGTGCTAGTGGTTCACGAAGAGGGACAGCCTACGAGCAGTACTTC. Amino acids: CASGSRRGTAYEQYF.

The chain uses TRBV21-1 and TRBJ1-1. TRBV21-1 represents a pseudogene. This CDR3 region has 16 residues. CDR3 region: CASTSSMAELGSEAFF. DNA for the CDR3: TGTGCCAGCACATCATCGATGGCCGAATTGGGGTCTGAAGCTTTCTTT.

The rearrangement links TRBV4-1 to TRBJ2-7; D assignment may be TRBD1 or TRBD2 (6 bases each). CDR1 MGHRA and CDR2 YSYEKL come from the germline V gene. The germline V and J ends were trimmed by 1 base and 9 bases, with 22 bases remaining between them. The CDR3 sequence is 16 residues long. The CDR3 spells CASSQGIDRRGNGQYF. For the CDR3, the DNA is TGCGCCAGCAGCCAAGGCATTGACAGGAGGGGGAACGGGCAGTACTTC.

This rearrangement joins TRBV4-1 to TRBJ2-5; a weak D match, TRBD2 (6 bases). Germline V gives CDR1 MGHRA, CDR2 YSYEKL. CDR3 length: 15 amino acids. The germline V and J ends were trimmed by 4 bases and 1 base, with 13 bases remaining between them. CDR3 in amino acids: CASSPRSGGQETQYF. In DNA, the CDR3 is TGCGCCAGCAGCCCCCGTAGCGGAGGCCAAGAGACCCAGTACTTC.

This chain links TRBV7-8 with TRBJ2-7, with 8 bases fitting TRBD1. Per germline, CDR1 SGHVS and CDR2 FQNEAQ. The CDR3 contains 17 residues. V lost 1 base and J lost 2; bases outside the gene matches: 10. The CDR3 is CASSLELGQGGAYEQYF. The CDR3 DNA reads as TGTGCCAGCAGCTTAGAACTTGGACAGGGTGGCGCCTACGAGCAGTACTTC. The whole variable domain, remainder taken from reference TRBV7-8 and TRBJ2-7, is GAGVSQSPRYKVAKRGQDVALRCDPISGHVSLFWYQQALGQGPEFLTYFQNEAQLDKSGLPSDRFFAERPEGSVSTLKIQRTQQEDSAVYLCASSLELGQGGAYEQYFGPGTRLTVT.

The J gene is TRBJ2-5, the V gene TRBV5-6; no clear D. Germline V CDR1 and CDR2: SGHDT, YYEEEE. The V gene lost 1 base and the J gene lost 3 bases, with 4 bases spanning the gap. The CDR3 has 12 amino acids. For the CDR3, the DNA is TGTGCCAGCAGCTTGTTAGAAGAGACCCAGTACTTC. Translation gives CASSLLEETQYF.

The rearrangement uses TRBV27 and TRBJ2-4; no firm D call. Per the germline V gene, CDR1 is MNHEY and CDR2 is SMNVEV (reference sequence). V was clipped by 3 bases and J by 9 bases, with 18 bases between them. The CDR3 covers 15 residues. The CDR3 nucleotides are TGTGCCAGCAGTTTTTCACCCGCAGTTCGAGGCATTCAGTACTTC. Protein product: CASSFSPAVRGIQYF.

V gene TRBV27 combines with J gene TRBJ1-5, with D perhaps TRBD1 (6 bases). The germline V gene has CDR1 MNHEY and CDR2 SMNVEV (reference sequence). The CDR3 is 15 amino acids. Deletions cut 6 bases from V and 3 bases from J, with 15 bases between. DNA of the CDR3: TGTGCCAGCAGCTCACGGACAGCCTTCAATCAGCCCCAGCATTTT. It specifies CASSSRTAFNQPQHF.

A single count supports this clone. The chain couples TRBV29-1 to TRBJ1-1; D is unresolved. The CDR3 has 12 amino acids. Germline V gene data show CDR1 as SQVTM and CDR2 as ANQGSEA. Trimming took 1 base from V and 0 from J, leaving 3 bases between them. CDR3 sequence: CSVEGMNTEAFF. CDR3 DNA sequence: TGCAGCGTTGAAGGAATGAACACTGAAGCTTTCTTT.

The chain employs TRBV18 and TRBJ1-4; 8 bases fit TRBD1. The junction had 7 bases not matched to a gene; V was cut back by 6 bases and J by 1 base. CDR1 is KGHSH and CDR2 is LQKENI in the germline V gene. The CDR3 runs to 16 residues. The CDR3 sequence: CASSPGQGITNEKLFF. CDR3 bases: TGTGCCAGCTCCCCCGGACAGGGAATAACTAATGAAAAACTGTTTTTT.

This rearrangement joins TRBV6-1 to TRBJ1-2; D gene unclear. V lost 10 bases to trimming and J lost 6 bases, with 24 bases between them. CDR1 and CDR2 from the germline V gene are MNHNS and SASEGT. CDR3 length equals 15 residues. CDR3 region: CATPGLSPGENGYTF. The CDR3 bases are TGTGCCACCCCGGGGTTGAGCCCCGGAGAAAATGGCTACACCTTC.

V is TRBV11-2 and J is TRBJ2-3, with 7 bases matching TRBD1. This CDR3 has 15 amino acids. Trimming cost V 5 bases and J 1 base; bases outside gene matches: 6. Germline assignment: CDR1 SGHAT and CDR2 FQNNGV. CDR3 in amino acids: CASSPRQGGTDTQYF. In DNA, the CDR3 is TGTGCCAGCAGCCCTCGACAGGGTGGCACAGATACGCAGTATTTT.

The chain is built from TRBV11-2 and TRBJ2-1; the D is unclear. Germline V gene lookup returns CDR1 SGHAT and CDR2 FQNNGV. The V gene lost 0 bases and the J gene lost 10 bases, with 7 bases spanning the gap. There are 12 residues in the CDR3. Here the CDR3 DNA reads TGTGCCAGCAGCTTAGATAGCCAGGAGCAGTTCTTC. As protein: CASSLDSQEQFF.

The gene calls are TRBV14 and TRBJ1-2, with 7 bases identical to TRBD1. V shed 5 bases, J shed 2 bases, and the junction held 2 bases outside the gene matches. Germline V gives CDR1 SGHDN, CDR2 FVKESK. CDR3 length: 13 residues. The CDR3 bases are TGTGCCAGCAGCACGGACAGGAACTATGGCTACACCTTC. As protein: CASSTDRNYGYTF.

The CDR3 DNA sequence: TGTGCCAGCAGAAATAAGCGCACCGGGGAGCTGTTTTTT. It is translated as CASRNKRTGELFF. The chain combines TRBV27 with TRBJ2-2; D not resolved. This CDR3 spans 13 amino acids. Looked up from germline, CDR1 is MNHEY and CDR2 is SMNVEV (reference sequence). Trimming left V 6 bases short and J 4 bases short, with 9 bases between.

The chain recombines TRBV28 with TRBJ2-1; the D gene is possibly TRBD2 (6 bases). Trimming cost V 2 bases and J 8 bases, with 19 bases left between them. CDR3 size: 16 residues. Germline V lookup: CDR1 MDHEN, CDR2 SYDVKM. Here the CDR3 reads CASSLMGLLGQDEQFF. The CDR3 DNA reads TGTGCCAGCAGTTTAATGGGACTCCTGGGGCAGGATGAGCAGTTCTTC.

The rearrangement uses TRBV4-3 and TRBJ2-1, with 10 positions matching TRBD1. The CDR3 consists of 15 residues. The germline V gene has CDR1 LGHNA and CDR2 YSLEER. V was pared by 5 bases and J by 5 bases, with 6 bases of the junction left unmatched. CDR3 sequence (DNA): TGCGCCAGCAGCGGGGGGACAGGGGTAGACAATGAGCAGTTCTTC. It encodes CASSGGTGVDNEQFF.

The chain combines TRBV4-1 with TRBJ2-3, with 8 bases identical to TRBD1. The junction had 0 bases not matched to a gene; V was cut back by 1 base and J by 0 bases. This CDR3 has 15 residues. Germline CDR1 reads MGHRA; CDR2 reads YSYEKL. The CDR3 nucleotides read TGCGCCAGCAGCCAAGGACAGGGGAGCACAGATACGCAGTATTTT. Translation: CASSQGQGSTDTQYF.

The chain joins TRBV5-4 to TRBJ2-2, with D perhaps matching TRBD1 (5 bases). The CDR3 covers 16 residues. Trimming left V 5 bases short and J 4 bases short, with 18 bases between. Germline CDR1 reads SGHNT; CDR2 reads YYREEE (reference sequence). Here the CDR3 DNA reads TGTGCCAGCAGTCACAGGTTTGGGGCGTCCACCGGGGAGCTGTTTTTT. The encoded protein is CASSHRFGASTGELFF.

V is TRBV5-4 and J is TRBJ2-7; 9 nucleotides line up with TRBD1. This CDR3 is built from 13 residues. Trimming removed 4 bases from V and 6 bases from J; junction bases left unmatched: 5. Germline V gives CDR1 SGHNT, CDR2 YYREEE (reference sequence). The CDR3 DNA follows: TGTGCCAGCAGCAGACAGGGGGAAGGCGAGCAGTACTTC. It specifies CASSRQGEGEQYF.

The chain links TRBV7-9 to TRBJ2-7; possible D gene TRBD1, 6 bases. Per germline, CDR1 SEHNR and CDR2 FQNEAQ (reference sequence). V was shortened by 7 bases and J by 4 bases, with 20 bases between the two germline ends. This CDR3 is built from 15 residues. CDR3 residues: CASTVPGPGAYEQYF. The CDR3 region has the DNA TGTGCCAGCACCGTCCCGGGTCCAGGGGCTTACGAGCAGTACTTC. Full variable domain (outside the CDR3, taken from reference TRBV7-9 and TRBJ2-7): DTGVSQNPRHKITKRGQNVTFRCDPISEHNRLYWYRQTLGQGPEFLTYFQNEAQLEKSRLLSDRFSAERPKGSFSTLEIQRTEQGDSAMYLCASTVPGPGAYEQYFGPGTRLTVT.

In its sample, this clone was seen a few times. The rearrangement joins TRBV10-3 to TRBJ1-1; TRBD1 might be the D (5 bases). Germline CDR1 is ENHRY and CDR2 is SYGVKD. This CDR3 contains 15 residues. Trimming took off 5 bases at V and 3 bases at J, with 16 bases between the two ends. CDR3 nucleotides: TGTGCCATCAGTAACGACGCTACGGGGGACACTGAAGCTTTCTTT. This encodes CAISNDATGDTEAFF.